The 21 T cell receptor beta chains below come from one sample, sequenced in a study of cytomegalovirus exposure and HLA in healthy donors. Vbeta (60) and Jbeta (13) primers were used in the PCR. Measured with immunoSEQ multiplex PCR; TCRdb has only the in-frame clones, and not every one. The sample holds 100,000 to 140,000 clones, less than 85% seen once. The sample was PBMCs. The origin of the receptors is a man aged 18 to 30 in good health and CMV-seronegative.

The chain has TRBV10-2 and TRBJ2-7; 9 nucleotides line up with TRBD2. Germline V gives CDR1 WSHSY, CDR2 SAAADI. The trim removed 3 bases at V and 6 bases at J, leaving 6 bases unmatched. The CDR3 is 14 residues long. CDR3 DNA: TGCGCCAGCAGTGAAAGGGGCGGGGGGGGCGAGCAGTACTTC. Translated: CASSERGGGGEQYF.

V gene TRBV6-5 combines with J gene TRBJ1-1, with D possibly matching TRBD1 (5 bases). Per the germline V gene, CDR1 is MNHEY and CDR2 is SVGAGI. V lost 4 bases, J lost 7 bases, and 16 bases lay in between. CDR3 length: 14 amino acids. This CDR3 is CASSFFGAEIEAFF. In DNA, the CDR3 is TGTGCCAGCAGTTTCTTTGGGGCCGAAATTGAAGCTTTCTTT.

CDR3 sequence (DNA): TGCGCCAGCAGCCCCAACCCGACTAGCGGGGGGGCCGTTGAGCAGTTCTTC. Its translation is CASSPNPTSGGAVEQFF. The chain has TRBV5-1 and TRBJ2-1; 14 bases are a match to TRBD2. With V trimmed by 4 bases and J by 9 bases, 12 bases remained unmatched. The CDR3 spans 17 residues. Germline loops: CDR1 SGHRS, CDR2 YFSETQ.

J is TRBJ1-2 and V is TRBV18; D ambiguous. Germline values: CDR1 KGHSH, CDR2 LQKENI. This CDR3 has 14 residues. Trimming pared 2 bases from V and 6 bases from J, leaving 13 bases between. The CDR3, as DNA: TGTGCCAGCTCACCAAATCGGCAGGAGGATGGCTACACCTTC. This gives the protein CASSPNRQEDGYTF. The variable domain in full, with the rest retrieved from reference TRBV18 and TRBJ1-2, is NAGVMQNPRHLVRRRGQEARLRCSPMKGHSHVYWYRQLPEEGLKFMVYLQKENIIDESGMPKERFSAEFPKEGPSILRIQQVVRGDSAAYFCASSPNRQEDGYTFGSGTRLTVV.

The rearrangement uses TRBV19 and TRBJ1-5, with 7 nucleotides matching TRBD1. CDR1 LNHDA and CDR2 SQIVND come from the germline V gene (reference sequence). The CDR3 is made up of 14 amino acids. V was pared by 6 bases and J by 0 bases, with 2 bases of the junction left unmatched. CDR3 nucleotide sequence: TGTGCCAGTAGGGGACAGTATAGCAATCAGCCCCAGCATTTT. This encodes CASRGQYSNQPQHF.

The chain carries TRBV6-1 and TRBJ2-6, with D possibly matching TRBD1 (5 bases). The germline V and J ends were trimmed by 3 bases and 4 bases, with 7 bases remaining between them. This CDR3 is 14 amino acids long. Germline lookup yields CDR1 MNHNS and CDR2 SASEGT. This CDR3 is CASSEGLGANVLTF. CDR3 coding DNA: TGTGCCAGCAGTGAGGGGCTAGGGGCCAACGTCCTGACTTTC.

The chain has TRBV6-1 and TRBJ2-5; 7 bases match TRBD2. This CDR3 is 14 amino acids long. CDR1 and CDR2 from the germline V gene are MNHNS and SASEGT. Unmatched junction bases numbered 11, after V lost 8 bases and J lost 5 bases. The CDR3 DNA sequence: TGTGCCAGCCGAACTCGGGACTACCGGGAGACCCAGTACTTC. This codes for CASRTRDYRETQYF.

The V and J genes are TRBV29-1 and TRBJ1-5; TRBD1 aligns across 9 bases. Germline V gene sequence: CDR1 SQVTM, CDR2 ANQGSEA. The CDR3 length is 13 residues. V dropped 6 bases and J dropped 6; count of bases not matched to a gene: 6. The CDR3 nucleotides are TGCAGCGTGTCAACAGGGGGCGGTCAGCCCCAGCATTTT. Translated, it gives CSVSTGGGQPQHF.

This clone was picked up a small number of times. The V and J genes are TRBV28 and TRBJ1-1; D possibly corresponds to TRBD1 (6 bases). The CDR3 is 13 residues long. CDR1 MDHEN and CDR2 SYDVKM come from the germline V gene. The germline V and J ends were trimmed by 5 bases and 4 bases, with 11 bases remaining between them. This chain's CDR3 is CASSQGRGTEAFF. In DNA form, the CDR3 reads TGTGCCAGCAGTCAGGGGAGGGGCACTGAAGCTTTCTTT.

This chain joins TRBV2 and TRBJ2-7; 13 bases are shared with TRBD2. J gave up 0 bases and V 3 bases, and 5 bases lay outside the gene matches. The CDR3 totals 17 residues. CDR1 and CDR2 (germline): SNHLY, FYNNEI. CDR3 DNA: TGTGCCAGCAGTGACAGACTAGCGGGGGGCAACTCCTACGAGCAGTACTTC. Translated: CASSDRLAGGNSYEQYF.

The sample holds one count of this clone. The gene calls are TRBV27 and TRBJ2-5; 8 bases map to TRBD1. The CDR3 covers 14 residues. Trimming cost V 3 bases and J 5 bases; bases outside gene matches: 5. CDR1 and CDR2 (germline): MNHEY, SMNVEV (reference sequence). The CDR3 sequence: CASSFGQGGETQYF. CDR3 nucleotide sequence: TGTGCCAGCAGTTTTGGACAGGGAGGCGAGACCCAGTACTTC.

This chain joins TRBV7-3 and TRBJ2-7, with a tentative D call TRBD2 (5 bases). CDR1 is SGHTA and CDR2 is FQGTGA in the germline V gene. This CDR3 spans 13 amino acids. V shed 1 base and J shed 3 bases, with 7 bases lying between them. In DNA, the CDR3 is TGTGCCAGCAGCTTAAACGCGGGCTACGAGCAGTACTTC. Translation gives CASSLNAGYEQYF.

The CDR3 region is CASSLFRTRNIQYF. DNA for the CDR3: TGTGCCAGCAGCTTGTTCCGGACAAGAAACATTCAGTACTTC. This sequence joins TRBV5-4 and TRBJ2-4; weak D call: TRBD1 (5 bases). The germline CDR1 and CDR2 sequences are SGHNT and YYREEE (reference sequence). The V and J ends lost 1 base and 6 bases respectively, with 11 bases between them. This CDR3 has 14 residues. Looking up the rest from reference TRBV5-4 and TRBJ2-4 gives the full variable domain: ETGVTQSPTHLIKTRGQQVTLRCSSQSGHNTVSWYQQALGQGPQFIFQYYREEENGRGNFPPRFSGLQFPNYSSELNVNALELDDSALYLCASSLFRTRNIQYFGAGTRLSVL.

CDR3 residues: CASSAGASNYGYTF. The CDR3 coding sequence is TGTGCCAGCAGTGCCGGAGCCTCTAACTATGGCTACACCTTC. The chain couples TRBV2 to TRBJ1-2, with D hard to call. CDR1 and CDR2 (germline): SNHLY, FYNNEI. The V and J ends lost 4 bases and 0 bases respectively, with 9 bases between them. This CDR3 region has 14 residues.

J is TRBJ2-7 and V is TRBV11-2; TRBD2 might be the D (5 bases). This CDR3 contains 13 residues. The germline V gene encodes CDR1 SGHAT and CDR2 FQNNGV. Trimming cost V 1 base and J 3 bases, with 7 bases left between them. CDR3 nucleotides: TGTGCCAGCAGCTTAGTAGAGGGCTACGAGCAGTACTTC. This encodes CASSLVEGYEQYF.

V and J are TRBV11-3 and TRBJ2-7, with TRBD1 matching 8 bases. This CDR3 has 15 residues. The germline CDR1 and CDR2 sequences are SGHNT and YENEEA. V lost 0 bases, J lost 5 bases, and 6 bases stayed unmatched. The CDR3 DNA follows: TGTGCCAGCAGCTTAGACAGGGGGCCGACCCACGAGCAGTACTTC. It is translated as CASSLDRGPTHEQYF.

The CDR3 reads CASSEGGTDTQYF. CDR3 nucleotides: TGTGCCAGCAGTGAAGGGGGCACAGATACGCAGTATTTT. The V gene is TRBV6-4, the J gene TRBJ2-3; a possible D gene is TRBD1 (5 bases). Trimming shortened V by 3 bases and J by 1 base, and 5 bases separated the two germline ends. The CDR3 consists of 13 residues. Germline V gene sequence: CDR1 MRHNA, CDR2 SNTAGT.

V usage is TRBV4-1 and J usage is TRBJ2-4; 14 nucleotides align to TRBD2. CDR1 and CDR2 from the germline V gene are MGHRA and YSYEKL. Unmatched junction bases numbered 10, after V lost 0 bases and J lost 6 bases. The CDR3 length is 19 residues. This CDR3 reads CASSQEPGLAGALGNIQYF. As DNA, the CDR3 is TGCGCCAGCAGCCAAGAGCCGGGACTAGCGGGGGCTTTAGGAAACATTCAGTACTTC.

A few counts support this clone. The rearrangement joins TRBV5-6 to TRBJ2-5, with 8 bases lining up with TRBD2. The CDR3 spans 12 residues. J gave up 12 bases and V 1 base, and 5 bases lay outside the gene matches. CDR1 and CDR2 (germline): SGHDT, YYEEEE. The CDR3 loop reads CASSLFGTREYF. In DNA, the CDR3 is TGTGCCAGCAGCTTGTTTGGGACTAGAGAGTACTTC.

This clone was found a few times. This rearrangement joins TRBV6-5 to TRBJ1-1, with a possible D match to TRBD1 (6 bases). Trimming left V 8 bases short and J 5 bases short, with 18 bases between. The CDR3 covers 14 residues. Germline CDR1 reads MNHEY; CDR2 reads SVGAGI. The CDR3 bases are TGTGCCAGCGAACGTACAGGGCGAGGGACTGAAGCTTTCTTT. Amino acids: CASERTGRGTEAFF.

The J gene is TRBJ2-3, the V gene TRBV19; 10 bases agree with TRBD2. Germline CDR1 and CDR2: LNHDA and SQIVND (reference sequence). The CDR3 has 14 residues. The trim removed 7 bases at V and 5 bases at J, leaving 6 bases unmatched. CDR3 loop: CASTPGLALDTQYF. The CDR3 DNA reads TGTGCCAGTACCCCGGGACTAGCGTTAGATACGCAGTATTTT.